The sequence of this T cell receptor (beta chain) was determined in a study of T cell clonotyping in hematopoietic cell transplantation. Study-wide points: Pathologically expanded recipient clonotypes increased progressively from day 30 to day 180 as diversity fell. At the given depth, recipient repertoires were over 97% de novo clonotypes.

Clones were read by immunoSEQ multiplex PCR, and TCRdb kept only the in-frame ones, dropping some. In the table there are around 6,500 clones, about 87% of which are singletons. Recipient blood drawn about 28 days pretransplant and days 30, 100, 180 after. Germline CDR1 reads SQVTM; CDR2 reads ANQGSEA. V lost 4 bases and J lost 6; bases outside the gene matches: 7. The CDR3 is made up of 15 amino acids. Details on this clone: Its cognate antigen is unknown.

The TCR comes from a female patient in her 40s who had an allogeneic stem cell transplant from a related donor, so the T cells may come from the graft donor. Some clones in this sample may be carry-over from other donors' samples. V usage is TRBV29-1 and J usage is TRBJ2-3; TRBD2 agrees at 13 bases. The sequencing used peripheral blood mononuclear cells, collected 100 days after allogeneic stem cell transplant. CDR3 sequence (DNA): TGCAGCGTTGGGGCCGGACTAGCGGGAGTGGATACGCAGTATTTT. This sequence encodes CSVGAGLAGVDTQYF.